These T cell receptor beta chains were read from a single sample in a study of cytomegalovirus exposure and HLA in healthy donors. Only in-frame clones appear in the TCRdb table, and some are missing; sequencing was by immunoSEQ multiplex PCR. The sample table includes around 31,000 clones. Sequenced: PBMCs. The receptors stem from a man younger than 45 in good health and CMV-seronegative. Each CDR3 is given with its conserved first and last residue. The D gene is left open where the match is weak.

J: TRBJ1-5
D: -
V: TRBV28
CDR3: CASSLLWGGASNQPQHF
DNA: TGTGCCAGCAGTTTACTCTGGGGGGGGGCGAGCAATCAGCCCCAGCATTTT

J: TRBJ2-3
D: -
V: TRBV7-2
CDR3: CATRGAGDTQYF
DNA: TGTGCCACCAGGGGGGCTGGGGATACGCAGTATTTT

J: TRBJ2-7
D: -
V: TRBV18
CDR3: CASSPARGEQYF
DNA: TGTGCCAGCTCACCAGCAAGGGGCGAGCAGTACTTC

J: TRBJ2-7
D: TRBD2
V: TRBV18
CDR3: CASSPGLAGDGEQYF
DNA: TGTGCCAGCTCACCAGGACTAGCGGGAGATGGCGAGCAGTACTTC

J: TRBJ2-5
D: TRBD1
V: TRBV4-3
CDR3: CASSQELYRGQETQYF
DNA: TGCGCCAGCAGCCAAGAGTTATACAGGGGCCAAGAGACCCAGTACTTC

J: TRBJ2-7
D: TRBD1
V: TRBV28
CDR3: CASSLWEMRTGLSYEQYF
DNA: TGTGCCAGCAGTTTATGGGAGATGAGGACAGGATTATCCTACGAGCAGTACTTC

J: TRBJ2-3
D: TRBD1
V: TRBV29-1
CDR3: CSVGKTGISTDTQYF
DNA: TGCAGCGTTGGAAAGACAGGGATTAGCACAGATACGCAGTATTTT

J: TRBJ1-1
D: TRBD1
V: TRBV18
CDR3: CASSPGQVENTEAFF
DNA: TGTGCCAGCTCACCCGGACAGGTGGAGAACACTGAAGCTTTCTTT

J: TRBJ2-5
D: TRBD2
V: TRBV10-2
CDR3: CASRDIPGLARETQYF
DNA: TGCGCCAGCAGGGATATCCCGGGACTAGCGAGGGAGACCCAGTACTTC

J: TRBJ2-7
D: TRBD2
V: TRBV7-9
CDR3: CASSIYSGGLGEQYF
DNA: TGTGCCAGCAGCATTTATAGCGGGGGCCTGGGGGAGCAGTACTTC

J: TRBJ2-3
D: TRBD2
V: TRBV5-1
CDR3: CASRPLAGVTDTQYF
DNA: TGCGCCAGCCGACCTCTAGCGGGGGTCACAGATACGCAGTATTTT

J: TRBJ1-2
D: TRBD1
V: TRBV23-1
CDR3: CASAGGLVTGGFYGYTF
DNA: TGCGCTAGTGCGGGGGGCCTTGTCACAGGGGGCTTCTATGGCTACACCTTC

J: TRBJ1-1
D: -
V: TRBV6-1
CDR3: CASSDLYGSIGAFF
DNA: TGTGCCAGCAGTGACCTATATGGGTCTATCGGGGCTTTCTTT

J: TRBJ1-5
D: -
V: TRBV6-6
CDR3: CASSPSQPQHF
DNA: TGTGCCAGCAGCCCCAGTCAGCCCCAGCATTTT

J: TRBJ2-3
D: -
V: TRBV5-4
CDR3: CASSWQGGPTQYF
DNA: TGTGCCAGCAGTTGGCAAGGGGGACCTACGCAGTATTTT

J: TRBJ1-1
D: TRBD1
V: TRBV6-1
CDR3: CASSAQTGEAFF
DNA: TGTGCCAGCAGTGCACAGACAGGGGAAGCTTTCTTT

J: TRBJ2-5
D: TRBD1
V: TRBV7-7
CDR3: CASSITGVQTQYF
DNA: TGTGCTAGCAGCATAACAGGGGTGCAGACCCAGTACTTC

J: TRBJ1-4
D: TRBD1
V: TRBV28
CDR3: CASRGQGYEKLFF
DNA: TGTGCCAGCAGGGGACAGGGGTATGAAAAACTGTTTTTT

J: TRBJ1-1
D: -
V: TRBV27
CDR3: CASSSSSYPGTEAFF
DNA: TGTGCCAGCAGTTCCTCTAGCTATCCTGGAACTGAAGCTTTCTTT

J: TRBJ1-2
D: -
V: TRBV6-5
CDR3: CASSYGSYGYTF
DNA: TGTGCCAGCAGTTACGGCTCCTATGGCTACACCTTC

J: TRBJ2-2
D: TRBD1
V: TRBV30
CDR3: CAWGTGGTWGAGELFF
DNA: TGTGCCTGGGGGACAGGGGGCACCTGGGGGGCCGGGGAGCTGTTTTTT

J: TRBJ2-5
D: -
V: TRBV30
CDR3: CAAPGGVQETQYF
DNA: TGTGCCGCCCCCGGCGGGGTCCAAGAGACCCAGTACTTC

J: TRBJ1-2
D: TRBD1
V: TRBV4-3
CDR3: CASSRQGAVGLYF
DNA: TGCGCCAGCAGCCGTCAGGGGGCTGTGGGCCTCTACTTC

J: TRBJ2-7
D: TRBD2
V: TRBV28
CDR3: CASSSQSGTSGGVYEQYF
DNA: TGTGCCAGCAGTTCTCAATCCGGGACTAGCGGGGGGGTGTACGAGCAGTACTTC

J: TRBJ2-7
D: -
V: TRBV15
CDR3: CATSSQGDRYEQYF
DNA: TGTGCCACCAGCAGCCAGGGTGATCGCTACGAGCAGTACTTC

J: TRBJ2-3
D: TRBD2
V: TRBV5-1
CDR3: CASSLSGGFSTDTQYF
DNA: TGCGCCAGCAGCTTAAGCGGGGGGTTTAGCACAGATACGCAGTATTTT

J: TRBJ1-2
D: TRBD1
V: TRBV10-3
CDR3: CAISRTSRTGGYGYTF
DNA: TGTGCCATCAGCCGAACTAGCCGGACAGGGGGCTATGGCTACACCTTC

J: TRBJ1-1
D: -
V: TRBV30
CDR3: CAWSDIGTEAFF
DNA: TGTGCCTGGAGTGATATCGGGACAGAAGCTTTCTTT

J: TRBJ1-4
D: -
V: TRBV25-1
CDR3: CASSESVTDATNEKLFF
DNA: TGTGCCAGCAGTGAATCTGTGACAGATGCAACTAATGAAAAACTGTTTTTT

J: TRBJ1-2
D: TRBD1
V: TRBV19
CDR3: CASSTSRDSYGYTF
DNA: TGTGCCAGTAGTACCTCCCGGGACAGCTATGGCTACACCTTC

J: TRBJ1-2
D: -
V: TRBV29-1
CDR3: CSVVPGGISYGYTF
DNA: TGCAGCGTTGTCCCGGGGGGCATCAGCTATGGCTACACCTTC

J: TRBJ2-1
D: TRBD2
V: TRBV13
CDR3: CASSLAGLAYGNEQFF
DNA: TGTGCCAGCAGCTTGGCGGGACTAGCGTATGGCAATGAGCAGTTCTTC

J: TRBJ2-7
D: -
V: TRBV6-5
CDR3: CASSYSASPPYEQYF
DNA: TGTGCCAGCAGTTACTCCGCCAGTCCTCCCTACGAGCAGTACTTC

J: TRBJ2-7
D: -
V: TRBV18
CDR3: CASSPLNAEAAYEQYF
DNA: TGTGCCAGCTCACCACTCAACGCCGAGGCCGCCTACGAGCAGTACTTC

J: TRBJ1-2
D: -
V: TRBV9
CDR3: CASTVVSGQGSYTF
DNA: TGTGCCAGCACAGTAGTATCGGGGCAGGGGAGCTACACCTTC

J: TRBJ2-1
D: TRBD2
V: TRBV29-1
CDR3: CSLTSGVNNEQFF
DNA: TGCAGCCTAACTAGCGGGGTCAACAATGAGCAGTTCTTC

J: TRBJ2-3
D: TRBD2
V: TRBV4-1
CDR3: CASSQDAARSGSPDTQYF
DNA: TGCGCCAGCAGCCAGGACGCCGCCCGTAGCGGGAGCCCAGATACGCAGTATTTT

J: TRBJ2-1
D: TRBD2
V: TRBV5-1
CDR3: CASSTAGGTYNEQFF
DNA: TGCGCCAGCAGTACCGCGGGAGGGACTTACAATGAGCAGTTCTTC

J: TRBJ1-1
D: -
V: TRBV7-9
CDR3: CASSSPWGGTEAFF
DNA: TGTGCCAGCAGCTCTCCATGGGGGGGCACTGAAGCTTTCTTT

J: TRBJ2-7
D: TRBD2
V: TRBV4-1
CDR3: CASSQVGSGGDEQYF
DNA: TGCGCCAGCAGCCAAGTTGGGTCGGGAGGGGACGAGCAGTACTTC

J: TRBJ2-7
D: -
V: TRBV5-1
CDR3: CASSLEQGAYEQYF
DNA: TGCGCCAGCAGCTTGGAACAGGGAGCCTACGAGCAGTACTTC

J: TRBJ1-2
D: -
V: TRBV18
CDR3: CASSPRRGDGYTF
DNA: TGTGCCAGCTCACCGCGGAGGGGTGATGGCTACACCTTC

J: TRBJ1-6
D: -
V: TRBV6-1
CDR3: CASSVSAGESSPLHF
DNA: TGTGCCAGCAGTGTCTCAGCAGGGGAATCGTCACCCCTCCACTTT

J: TRBJ2-7
D: TRBD2
V: TRBV25-1
CDR3: CASSGLAGDDEQYF
DNA: TGTGCCAGCTCGGGACTAGCGGGAGACGACGAGCAGTACTTC

J: TRBJ2-5
D: TRBD2
V: TRBV11-2
CDR3: CASSPGEGTQYF
DNA: TGTGCCAGCAGCCCGGGGGAGGGGACCCAGTACTTC